This entry lists 15 T cell receptor beta chains sequenced from one sample in a study of blood T cell repertoires in COVID-19. Sequenced by immunoSEQ multiplex PCR; TCRdb stores in-frame clones only, minus some. The profile shows under 300,000 clones, 80% to 90% of them singletons. The sequencing sample was made of PBMCs or T cells enriched from blood (not recorded which). These receptors were taken from a woman in her late teens or twenties who had recovered from COVID-19.

This clone was seen a single time. The V and J genes are TRBV4-2 and TRBJ2-3; TRBD2 is a possible D gene (5 bases). This CDR3 is 15 amino acids long. V shed 0 bases and J shed 2 bases, with 9 bases lying between them. CDR1 and CDR2 (germline): LGHNA, YNFKEQ. Written as DNA, the CDR3 is TGTGCCAGCAGCCAAGACCGGGGTGACACAGATACGCAGTATTTT. This encodes CASSQDRGDTDTQYF.

This clone was counted once. Germline is not matched at one junction end, which may reflect a read error. The gene calls are TRBV12-3 or TRBV12-4 and TRBJ1-5; the D is unclear. The CDR3 has 13 amino acids. The CDR3 sequence: CASTLRRNQPQHF. Written as DNA, the CDR3 is TGTGCCAGCACTTTAAGGAGGAATCAGCCCCAGCATTTT.

The J gene is TRBJ1-6, the V gene TRBV13; D unresolved. V lost 2 bases and J lost 7, with 15 bases in between. The CDR3 length is 16 residues. Germline V gene data show CDR1 as PRHDT and CDR2 as FYEKMQ (reference sequence). CDR3 bases: TGTGCCAGCAGCTTATCCCCGGGGAGAGGAAATTCACCCCTCCACTTT. Residues: CASSLSPGRGNSPLHF.

The chain combines TRBV7-6 with TRBJ2-2, with TRBD1 matching over 8 bases. The CDR3 is made up of 15 amino acids. V lost 2 bases to trimming and J lost 4 bases; unmatched junction nucleotides: 3. Germline values: CDR1 SGHVS, CDR2 FNYEAQ. CDR3 protein: CASSLRTGITGELFF. The CDR3 bases are TGTGCCAGCAGCTTACGGACAGGGATCACCGGGGAGCTGTTTTTT.

The chain links TRBV5-1 to TRBJ2-3; 10 bases are shared with TRBD1. J gave up 4 bases and V 3 bases, and 5 bases lay outside the gene matches. Germline CDR1 is SGHRS and CDR2 is YFSETQ. The CDR3 is 15 amino acids. Written as DNA, the CDR3 is TGCGCCAGCAGCTCAGACAGGGGGCGCCCAGATACGCAGTATTTT. Amino acid sequence: CASSSDRGRPDTQYF.

This clone was seen only once. The rearrangement links TRBV15 to TRBJ1-2, with 9 bases fitting TRBD1. CDR1 is LNHNV, CDR2 YYDKDF, per germline (reference sequence). This CDR3 has 16 residues. J lost 5 bases, V lost 1 base, and 8 bases had no gene match. The CDR3 loop is CATSRGGQGRWYGYTF. CDR3 coding DNA: TGTGCCACCAGCAGAGGAGGACAGGGGAGATGGTATGGCTACACCTTC.

V and J are TRBV29-1 and TRBJ2-3; TRBD2 is a possible D gene (5 bases). The CDR3 extends over 12 amino acids. In germline, CDR1 is SQVTM, CDR2 ANQGSEA. The V end lost 7 bases, the J end lost 5 bases, and 13 bases lay between the germline ends. CDR3 in DNA: TGCAGCGCTGGACGGGCGGGAGATACGCAGTATTTT. Encoded protein: CSAGRAGDTQYF.

The V and J genes are TRBV20-1 and TRBJ1-2, with 9 bases fitting TRBD1. The germline V gene has CDR1 DFQATT and CDR2 SNEGSKA (reference sequence). With V trimmed by 3 bases and J by 8 bases, 7 bases remained unmatched. The CDR3 runs 13 residues. CDR3 nucleotide sequence: TGCAGTGCTAGTTTAGGGACAGGGAGCGGCTACACCTTC. Encoded protein: CSASLGTGSGYTF.

This clone was picked up a small number of times. V and J are TRBV18 and TRBJ2-3, with 15 bases matching TRBD2. In germline, CDR1 is KGHSH, CDR2 LQKENI. J lost 1 base, V lost 7 bases, and 6 bases had no gene match. The length of the CDR3 is 17 residues. The CDR3 DNA is TGTGCCAGCTACGGGACTAGCGGGGGGCCGGGCACAGATACGCAGTATTTT. This codes for CASYGTSGGPGTDTQYF. The full variable domain, rest sourced from reference TRBV18 and TRBJ2-3, is NAGVMQNPRHLVRRRGQEARLRCSPMKGHSHVYWYRQLPEEGLKFMVYLQKENIIDESGMPKERFSAEFPKEGPSILRIQQVVRGDSAAYFCASYGTSGGPGTDTQYFGPGTRLTVL.

CDR3 amino acids: CASSEVRQVTEAFF. CDR3 coding DNA: TGTGCCAGCAGTGAGGTTCGACAGGTCACTGAAGCTTTCTTT. The chain uses TRBV2 and TRBJ1-1; a possible D gene is TRBD1 (6 bases). The CDR3 consists of 14 residues. Germline-derived CDR1 and CDR2 are SNHLY and FYNNEI. V dropped 3 bases and J dropped 4 bases, with 12 bases sitting between them. The whole variable domain, remainder taken from reference TRBV2 and TRBJ1-1, is EPEVTQTPSHQVTQMGQEVILRCVPISNHLYFYWYRQILGQKVEFLVSFYNNEISEKSEIFDDQFSVERPDGSNFTLKIRSTKLEDSAMYFCASSEVRQVTEAFFGQGTRLTVV.

The rearrangement links TRBV11-2 to TRBJ2-7; a weak D match, TRBD1 (5 bases). The V gene's germline CDR1 is SGHAT and CDR2 FQNNGV. V lost 1 base and J 4 bases, leaving 8 bases between the germline ends. This CDR3 spans 13 amino acids. CDR3 DNA sequence: TGTGCCAGCAGCTTAGGACAGAGTTACGAGCAGTACTTC. The encoded protein is CASSLGQSYEQYF.

The chain is built from TRBV27 and TRBJ1-2; D might be TRBD1 (5 bases). This CDR3 is 13 amino acids long. From germline, CDR1 is MNHEY and CDR2 SMNVEV (reference sequence). V was clipped by 2 bases and J by 6 bases, with 10 bases between them. The CDR3 is CASSLAGTDGYTF. CDR3 nucleotide sequence: TGTGCCAGCAGTTTAGCGGGGACGGATGGCTACACCTTC.

The genes are TRBV5-1 and TRBJ1-1; 7 bases agree with TRBD1. Germline V CDR1 and CDR2: SGHRS, YFSETQ. The trim removed 4 bases at V and 7 bases at J, leaving 16 bases unmatched. CDR3 length: 16 residues. CDR3 DNA sequence: TGCGCCAGCAGCGCCCTGAGTGGTGTAGGGGGCGTTGAAGCTTTCTTT. The encoded protein is CASSALSGVGGVEAFF. The full variable domain, in which reference TRBV5-1 and TRBJ1-1 provide the parts outside the CDR3, is KAGVTQTPRYLIKTRGQQVTLSCSPISGHRSVSWYQQTPGQGLQFLFEYFSETQRNKGNFPGRFSGRQFSNSRSEMNVSTLELGDSALYLCASSALSGVGGVEAFFGQGTRLTVV.

The chain has TRBV6-5 and TRBJ2-5; TRBD1 matches at 8 bases. CDR1 is MNHEY and CDR2 is SVGAGI in the germline V gene. The CDR3 runs to 14 residues. V lost 4 bases to trimming and J lost 2 bases; unmatched junction nucleotides: 3. The CDR3 sequence is CASSLNRGQETQYF. As DNA, the CDR3 is TGTGCCAGCAGTTTAAACAGGGGGCAAGAGACCCAGTACTTC.

This clone was detected a few times. The genes are TRBV11-2 and TRBJ1-2, with a possible D match to TRBD1 (6 bases). Trimming stripped 5 bases from V and 4 bases from J, with 11 bases between. This CDR3 has 13 residues. The germline gives CDR1 SGHAT, CDR2 FQNNGV. The CDR3 loop reads CASSIGQLYGYTF. DNA for the CDR3: TGTGCCAGCAGCATAGGACAGCTCTATGGCTACACCTTC.